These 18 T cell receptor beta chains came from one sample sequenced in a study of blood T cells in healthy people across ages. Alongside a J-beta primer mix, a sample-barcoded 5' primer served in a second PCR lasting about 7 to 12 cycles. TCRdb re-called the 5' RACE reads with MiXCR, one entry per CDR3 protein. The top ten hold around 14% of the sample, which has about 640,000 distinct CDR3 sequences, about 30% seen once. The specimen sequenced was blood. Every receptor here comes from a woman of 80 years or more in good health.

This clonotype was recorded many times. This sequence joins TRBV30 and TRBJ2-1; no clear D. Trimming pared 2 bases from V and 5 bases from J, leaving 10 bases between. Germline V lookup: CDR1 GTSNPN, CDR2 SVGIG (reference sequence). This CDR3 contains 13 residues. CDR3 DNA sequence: TGTGCCTGGAGTCGAGGAGTCCACAATGAGCAGTTCTTC. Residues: CAWSRGVHNEQFF.

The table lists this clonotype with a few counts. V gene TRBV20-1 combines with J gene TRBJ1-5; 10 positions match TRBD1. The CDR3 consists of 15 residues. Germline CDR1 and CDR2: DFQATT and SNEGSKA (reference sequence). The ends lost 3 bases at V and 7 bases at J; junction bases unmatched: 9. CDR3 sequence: CSARAGTGVGQPQHF. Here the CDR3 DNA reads TGCAGTGCTAGGGCTGGGACAGGGGTTGGACAGCCCCAGCATTTT.

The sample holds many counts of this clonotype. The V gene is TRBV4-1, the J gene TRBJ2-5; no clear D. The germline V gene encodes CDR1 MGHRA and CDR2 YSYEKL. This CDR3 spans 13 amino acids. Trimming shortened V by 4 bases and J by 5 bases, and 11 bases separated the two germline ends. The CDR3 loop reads CASSLTEWETQYF. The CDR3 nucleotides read TGCGCCAGCAGCCTCACAGAATGGGAGACCCAGTACTTC.

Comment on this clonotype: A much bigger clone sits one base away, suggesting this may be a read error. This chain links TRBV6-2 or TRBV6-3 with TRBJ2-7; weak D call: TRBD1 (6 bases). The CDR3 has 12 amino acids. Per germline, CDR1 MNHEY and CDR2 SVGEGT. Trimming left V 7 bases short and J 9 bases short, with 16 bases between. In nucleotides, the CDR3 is TGTGCCAGCAAGAGGACAGCCCACGGGCAGTACTTC. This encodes CASKRTAHGQYF.

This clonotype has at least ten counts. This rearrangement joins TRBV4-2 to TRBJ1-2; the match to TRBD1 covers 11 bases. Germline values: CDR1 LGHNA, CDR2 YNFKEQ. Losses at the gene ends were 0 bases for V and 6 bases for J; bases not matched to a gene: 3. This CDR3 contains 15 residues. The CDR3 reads CASSQEGTGGDGYTF. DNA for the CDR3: TGTGCCAGCAGCCAAGAGGGGACAGGGGGAGATGGCTACACCTTC.

The CDR3 nucleotides read TGTGCCAGCAGCAGTCTAGCGGGGACGTACCGAGAGACCCAGTACTTC. Translation: CASSSLAGTYRETQYF. The chain uses TRBV6-1 and TRBJ2-4; 9 bases agree with TRBD2. The last part of the DNA fits TRBJ2-5 better; the J call may be wrong. From germline, CDR1 is MNHNS and CDR2 SASEGT. There are 16 residues in the CDR3.

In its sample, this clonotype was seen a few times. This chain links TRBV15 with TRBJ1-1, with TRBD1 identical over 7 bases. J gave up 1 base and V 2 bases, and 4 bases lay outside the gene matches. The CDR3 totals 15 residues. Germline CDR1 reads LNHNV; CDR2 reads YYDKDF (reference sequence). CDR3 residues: CATSRQGGRNTEAFF. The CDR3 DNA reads TGTGCCACCAGCAGACAGGGGGGTCGGAACACTGAAGCTTTCTTT.

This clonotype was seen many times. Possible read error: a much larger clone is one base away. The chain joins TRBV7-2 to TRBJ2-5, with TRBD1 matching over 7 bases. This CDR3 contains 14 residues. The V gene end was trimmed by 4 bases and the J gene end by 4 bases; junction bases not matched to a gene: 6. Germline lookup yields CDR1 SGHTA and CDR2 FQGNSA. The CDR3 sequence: CASSCSSGGETQYF. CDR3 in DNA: TGTGCCAGCAGCTGCAGCTCAGGGGGAGAGACCCAGTACTTC. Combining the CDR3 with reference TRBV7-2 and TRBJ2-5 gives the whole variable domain GAGVSQSPSNKVTEKGKDVELRCDPISGHTALYWYRQSLGQGLEFLIYFQGNSAPDKSGLPSDRFSAERTGGSVSTLTIQRTQQEDSAVYLCASSCSSGGETQYFGPGTRLLVL.

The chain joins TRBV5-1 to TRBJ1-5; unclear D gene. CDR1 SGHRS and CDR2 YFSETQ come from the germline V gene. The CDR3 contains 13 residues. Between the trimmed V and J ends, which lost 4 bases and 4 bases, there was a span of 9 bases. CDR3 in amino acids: CASSVDGNQPQHF. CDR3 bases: TGCGCCAGCAGCGTCGACGGGAATCAGCCCCAGCATTTT. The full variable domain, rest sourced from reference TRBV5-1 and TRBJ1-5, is KAGVTQTPRYLIKTRGQQVTLSCSPISGHRSVSWYQQTPGQGLQFLFEYFSETQRNKGNFPGRFSGRQFSNSRSEMNVSTLELGDSALYLCASSVDGNQPQHFGDGTRLSIL.

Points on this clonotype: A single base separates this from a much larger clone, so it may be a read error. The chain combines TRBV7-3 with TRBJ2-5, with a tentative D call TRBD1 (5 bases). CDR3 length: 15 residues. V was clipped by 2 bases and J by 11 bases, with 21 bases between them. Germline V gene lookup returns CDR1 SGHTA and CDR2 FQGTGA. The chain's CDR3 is CASSLGSRVLNEQYF. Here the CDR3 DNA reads TGTGCCAGCAGCTTAGGTAGCAGGGTTCTCAATGAGCAGTACTTC.

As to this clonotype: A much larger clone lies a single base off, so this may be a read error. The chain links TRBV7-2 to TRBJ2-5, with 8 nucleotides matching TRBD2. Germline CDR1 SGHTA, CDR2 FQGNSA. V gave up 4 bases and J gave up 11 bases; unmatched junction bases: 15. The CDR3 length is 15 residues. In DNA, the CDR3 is TGTGCCAGCAGCTGGTTAGCGGGGACGAGGAATGAGCAGTACTTC. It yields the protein CASSWLAGTRNEQYF.

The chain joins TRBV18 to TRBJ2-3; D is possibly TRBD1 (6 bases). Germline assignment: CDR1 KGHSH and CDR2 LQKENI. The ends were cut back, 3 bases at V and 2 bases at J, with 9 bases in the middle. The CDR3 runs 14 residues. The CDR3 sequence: CASSPNRATDTQYF. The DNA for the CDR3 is TGTGCCAGCTCACCTAACAGGGCCACAGATACGCAGTATTTT.

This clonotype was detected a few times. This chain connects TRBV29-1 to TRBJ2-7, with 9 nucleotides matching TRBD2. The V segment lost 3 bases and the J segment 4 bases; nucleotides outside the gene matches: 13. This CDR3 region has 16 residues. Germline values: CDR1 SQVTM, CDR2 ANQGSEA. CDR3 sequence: CSVDRAGGPGSYEQYF. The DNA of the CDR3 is TGCAGCGTTGATCGAGCGGGGGGCCCGGGAAGTTACGAGCAGTACTTC.

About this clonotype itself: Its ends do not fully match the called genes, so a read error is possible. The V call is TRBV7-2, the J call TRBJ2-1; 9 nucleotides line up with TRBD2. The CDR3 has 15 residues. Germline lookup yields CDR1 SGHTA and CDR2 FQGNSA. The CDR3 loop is CASSLSGGFYNEQYF. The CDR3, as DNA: TGTGCCAGCAGCTTAAGCGGGGGGTTCTACAATGAGCAATACTTC.

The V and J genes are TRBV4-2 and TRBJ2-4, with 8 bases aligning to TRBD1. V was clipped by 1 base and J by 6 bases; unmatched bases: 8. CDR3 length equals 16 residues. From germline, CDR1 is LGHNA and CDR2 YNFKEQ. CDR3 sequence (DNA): TGTGCCAGCAGCCAAGGGCCAGGGGGCGGCGGAAACATTCAGTACTTC. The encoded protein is CASSQGPGGGGNIQYF.

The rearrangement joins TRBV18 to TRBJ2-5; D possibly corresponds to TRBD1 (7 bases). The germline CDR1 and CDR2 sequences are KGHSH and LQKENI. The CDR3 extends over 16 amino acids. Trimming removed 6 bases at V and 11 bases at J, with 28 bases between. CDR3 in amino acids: CASSLSNRGGVYGQYF. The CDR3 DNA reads TGTGCCAGCTCGCTCTCGAACAGGGGAGGCGTTTACGGGCAGTACTTC. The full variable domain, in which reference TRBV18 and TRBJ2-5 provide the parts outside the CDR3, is NAGVMQNPRHLVRRRGQEARLRCSPMKGHSHVYWYRQLPEEGLKFMVYLQKENIIDESGMPKERFSAEFPKEGPSILRIQQVVRGDSAAYFCASSLSNRGGVYGQYFGPGTRLLVL.

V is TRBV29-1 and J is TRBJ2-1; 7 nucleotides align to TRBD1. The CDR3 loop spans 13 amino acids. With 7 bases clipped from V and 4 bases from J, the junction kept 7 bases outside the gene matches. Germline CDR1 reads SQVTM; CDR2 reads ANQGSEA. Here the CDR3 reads CSADRGQYNEQFF. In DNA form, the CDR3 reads TGCAGCGCTGATCGGGGACAGTACAATGAGCAGTTCTTC.

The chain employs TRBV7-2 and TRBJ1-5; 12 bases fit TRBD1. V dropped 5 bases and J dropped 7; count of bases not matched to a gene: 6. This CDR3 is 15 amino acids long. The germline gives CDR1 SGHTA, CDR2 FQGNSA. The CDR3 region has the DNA TGTGCCAGCAGCCCCACCGGGACAGGGGGCCAGCCCCAGCATTTT. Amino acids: CASSPTGTGGQPQHF.